This T cell receptor beta chain was sequenced for a study of post-analysis software for immune sequencing data. The wider study: Relapsing-remitting, secondary progressive and progressive-relapsing multiple sclerosis were all included among the disease courses. Findings of the study overall: In patients, TRBV5-6, TRBV5-1 and TRBV20-1 belonged to roughly five TRBV segments found more frequently than in controls. People with multiple sclerosis had a significantly lower normalized Chao1 diversity than controls did.

Germline V gene lookup returns CDR1 ENHRY and CDR2 SYGVKD. V trimming: 7 bases; J trimming: 4 bases; junction bases outside the gene matches: 13. The CDR3 has 16 amino acids. Unique-molecular-identifier-tagged TCR beta cDNA libraries were used. T cells, roughly 1 to 10 million of them, yielded roughly 550,000 cDNA molecules. MiXCR was run by TCRdb on the PCR reads, yielding one entry per CDR3 protein. The sample has 450,000 to 650,000 distinct CDR3 sequences; 40% to 50% are singletons. With respect to this clonotype: Antigen: not known.

The sample comprised blood. The rearrangement links TRBV10-3 to TRBJ2-1; 7 bases are shared with TRBD1. This receptor was identified in a girl aged 5-17 years with multiple sclerosis. This CDR3 is CAITNLTGARYNEQFF. CDR3 nucleotide sequence: TGTGCCATCACCAATTTAACAGGGGCCCGATACAATGAGCAGTTCTTC.